This T cell receptor (beta chain) was retrieved from a study of control samples from healthy donors and cancer patients. The CDR3 consists of 15 residues. Per the germline V gene, CDR1 is MGHDK and CDR2 is SYGVNS. The V segment lost 6 bases and the J segment 2 bases; nucleotides outside the gene matches: 9. The table came from immunoSEQ multiplex PCR; TCRdb's copy has only in-frame clones and leaves some out. Here the sample spans more than 95,000 clones, just over 90% being singletons. The V gene is TRBV25-1, the J gene TRBJ1-2, with 7 bases lining up with TRBD1. The sequence came from a young man in good health. Sequencing was carried out using blood. DNA for the CDR3: TGTGCCAGCAGAGACGACAGGGTGGGAAACTATGGCTACACCTTC. Residues: CASRDDRVGNYGYTF.